The source of this T cell receptor (beta chain) is a study of OX40 agonist ivuxolimab in advanced cancers. Study at large: The dose-escalation cohort had hepatocellular carcinoma, melanoma, renal cell or head and neck cancer.

CDR1 is SEHNR, CDR2 FQNEAQ, per germline (reference sequence). Trimming at V came to 5 bases and at J to 2 bases, leaving 7 bases not matched to a gene. This CDR3 comprises 15 residues. TCRdb keeps only in-frame clones here, not all; method: immunoSEQ multiplex PCR. The sample gives about 50,000 clones, approximately 89% of which show up once; roughly 6% is in the top ten. Excluded were patients having autoimmune disease history or systemic immunosuppression. Of note for this clone: The antigen is undetermined.

Study outcomes and limitations: Clones of CD4+ and CD8+ blood T cells grew by week 6 at doses of 0.1 to 3.0 mg/kg.

This chain connects TRBV7-9 to TRBJ2-7; 9 positions agree with TRBD1. The sequenced sample was CD4+ or CD8+ T cells sorted from blood, obtained in a trial of the OX40 agonist ivuxolimab. This TCR came from an adult with an advanced solid tumor such as melanoma, head and neck, liver or kidney cancer. CDR3 residues: CASSTTTGGPYEQYF. CDR3 in DNA: TGTGCCAGCAGCACCACTACAGGGGGCCCCTACGAGCAGTACTTC.